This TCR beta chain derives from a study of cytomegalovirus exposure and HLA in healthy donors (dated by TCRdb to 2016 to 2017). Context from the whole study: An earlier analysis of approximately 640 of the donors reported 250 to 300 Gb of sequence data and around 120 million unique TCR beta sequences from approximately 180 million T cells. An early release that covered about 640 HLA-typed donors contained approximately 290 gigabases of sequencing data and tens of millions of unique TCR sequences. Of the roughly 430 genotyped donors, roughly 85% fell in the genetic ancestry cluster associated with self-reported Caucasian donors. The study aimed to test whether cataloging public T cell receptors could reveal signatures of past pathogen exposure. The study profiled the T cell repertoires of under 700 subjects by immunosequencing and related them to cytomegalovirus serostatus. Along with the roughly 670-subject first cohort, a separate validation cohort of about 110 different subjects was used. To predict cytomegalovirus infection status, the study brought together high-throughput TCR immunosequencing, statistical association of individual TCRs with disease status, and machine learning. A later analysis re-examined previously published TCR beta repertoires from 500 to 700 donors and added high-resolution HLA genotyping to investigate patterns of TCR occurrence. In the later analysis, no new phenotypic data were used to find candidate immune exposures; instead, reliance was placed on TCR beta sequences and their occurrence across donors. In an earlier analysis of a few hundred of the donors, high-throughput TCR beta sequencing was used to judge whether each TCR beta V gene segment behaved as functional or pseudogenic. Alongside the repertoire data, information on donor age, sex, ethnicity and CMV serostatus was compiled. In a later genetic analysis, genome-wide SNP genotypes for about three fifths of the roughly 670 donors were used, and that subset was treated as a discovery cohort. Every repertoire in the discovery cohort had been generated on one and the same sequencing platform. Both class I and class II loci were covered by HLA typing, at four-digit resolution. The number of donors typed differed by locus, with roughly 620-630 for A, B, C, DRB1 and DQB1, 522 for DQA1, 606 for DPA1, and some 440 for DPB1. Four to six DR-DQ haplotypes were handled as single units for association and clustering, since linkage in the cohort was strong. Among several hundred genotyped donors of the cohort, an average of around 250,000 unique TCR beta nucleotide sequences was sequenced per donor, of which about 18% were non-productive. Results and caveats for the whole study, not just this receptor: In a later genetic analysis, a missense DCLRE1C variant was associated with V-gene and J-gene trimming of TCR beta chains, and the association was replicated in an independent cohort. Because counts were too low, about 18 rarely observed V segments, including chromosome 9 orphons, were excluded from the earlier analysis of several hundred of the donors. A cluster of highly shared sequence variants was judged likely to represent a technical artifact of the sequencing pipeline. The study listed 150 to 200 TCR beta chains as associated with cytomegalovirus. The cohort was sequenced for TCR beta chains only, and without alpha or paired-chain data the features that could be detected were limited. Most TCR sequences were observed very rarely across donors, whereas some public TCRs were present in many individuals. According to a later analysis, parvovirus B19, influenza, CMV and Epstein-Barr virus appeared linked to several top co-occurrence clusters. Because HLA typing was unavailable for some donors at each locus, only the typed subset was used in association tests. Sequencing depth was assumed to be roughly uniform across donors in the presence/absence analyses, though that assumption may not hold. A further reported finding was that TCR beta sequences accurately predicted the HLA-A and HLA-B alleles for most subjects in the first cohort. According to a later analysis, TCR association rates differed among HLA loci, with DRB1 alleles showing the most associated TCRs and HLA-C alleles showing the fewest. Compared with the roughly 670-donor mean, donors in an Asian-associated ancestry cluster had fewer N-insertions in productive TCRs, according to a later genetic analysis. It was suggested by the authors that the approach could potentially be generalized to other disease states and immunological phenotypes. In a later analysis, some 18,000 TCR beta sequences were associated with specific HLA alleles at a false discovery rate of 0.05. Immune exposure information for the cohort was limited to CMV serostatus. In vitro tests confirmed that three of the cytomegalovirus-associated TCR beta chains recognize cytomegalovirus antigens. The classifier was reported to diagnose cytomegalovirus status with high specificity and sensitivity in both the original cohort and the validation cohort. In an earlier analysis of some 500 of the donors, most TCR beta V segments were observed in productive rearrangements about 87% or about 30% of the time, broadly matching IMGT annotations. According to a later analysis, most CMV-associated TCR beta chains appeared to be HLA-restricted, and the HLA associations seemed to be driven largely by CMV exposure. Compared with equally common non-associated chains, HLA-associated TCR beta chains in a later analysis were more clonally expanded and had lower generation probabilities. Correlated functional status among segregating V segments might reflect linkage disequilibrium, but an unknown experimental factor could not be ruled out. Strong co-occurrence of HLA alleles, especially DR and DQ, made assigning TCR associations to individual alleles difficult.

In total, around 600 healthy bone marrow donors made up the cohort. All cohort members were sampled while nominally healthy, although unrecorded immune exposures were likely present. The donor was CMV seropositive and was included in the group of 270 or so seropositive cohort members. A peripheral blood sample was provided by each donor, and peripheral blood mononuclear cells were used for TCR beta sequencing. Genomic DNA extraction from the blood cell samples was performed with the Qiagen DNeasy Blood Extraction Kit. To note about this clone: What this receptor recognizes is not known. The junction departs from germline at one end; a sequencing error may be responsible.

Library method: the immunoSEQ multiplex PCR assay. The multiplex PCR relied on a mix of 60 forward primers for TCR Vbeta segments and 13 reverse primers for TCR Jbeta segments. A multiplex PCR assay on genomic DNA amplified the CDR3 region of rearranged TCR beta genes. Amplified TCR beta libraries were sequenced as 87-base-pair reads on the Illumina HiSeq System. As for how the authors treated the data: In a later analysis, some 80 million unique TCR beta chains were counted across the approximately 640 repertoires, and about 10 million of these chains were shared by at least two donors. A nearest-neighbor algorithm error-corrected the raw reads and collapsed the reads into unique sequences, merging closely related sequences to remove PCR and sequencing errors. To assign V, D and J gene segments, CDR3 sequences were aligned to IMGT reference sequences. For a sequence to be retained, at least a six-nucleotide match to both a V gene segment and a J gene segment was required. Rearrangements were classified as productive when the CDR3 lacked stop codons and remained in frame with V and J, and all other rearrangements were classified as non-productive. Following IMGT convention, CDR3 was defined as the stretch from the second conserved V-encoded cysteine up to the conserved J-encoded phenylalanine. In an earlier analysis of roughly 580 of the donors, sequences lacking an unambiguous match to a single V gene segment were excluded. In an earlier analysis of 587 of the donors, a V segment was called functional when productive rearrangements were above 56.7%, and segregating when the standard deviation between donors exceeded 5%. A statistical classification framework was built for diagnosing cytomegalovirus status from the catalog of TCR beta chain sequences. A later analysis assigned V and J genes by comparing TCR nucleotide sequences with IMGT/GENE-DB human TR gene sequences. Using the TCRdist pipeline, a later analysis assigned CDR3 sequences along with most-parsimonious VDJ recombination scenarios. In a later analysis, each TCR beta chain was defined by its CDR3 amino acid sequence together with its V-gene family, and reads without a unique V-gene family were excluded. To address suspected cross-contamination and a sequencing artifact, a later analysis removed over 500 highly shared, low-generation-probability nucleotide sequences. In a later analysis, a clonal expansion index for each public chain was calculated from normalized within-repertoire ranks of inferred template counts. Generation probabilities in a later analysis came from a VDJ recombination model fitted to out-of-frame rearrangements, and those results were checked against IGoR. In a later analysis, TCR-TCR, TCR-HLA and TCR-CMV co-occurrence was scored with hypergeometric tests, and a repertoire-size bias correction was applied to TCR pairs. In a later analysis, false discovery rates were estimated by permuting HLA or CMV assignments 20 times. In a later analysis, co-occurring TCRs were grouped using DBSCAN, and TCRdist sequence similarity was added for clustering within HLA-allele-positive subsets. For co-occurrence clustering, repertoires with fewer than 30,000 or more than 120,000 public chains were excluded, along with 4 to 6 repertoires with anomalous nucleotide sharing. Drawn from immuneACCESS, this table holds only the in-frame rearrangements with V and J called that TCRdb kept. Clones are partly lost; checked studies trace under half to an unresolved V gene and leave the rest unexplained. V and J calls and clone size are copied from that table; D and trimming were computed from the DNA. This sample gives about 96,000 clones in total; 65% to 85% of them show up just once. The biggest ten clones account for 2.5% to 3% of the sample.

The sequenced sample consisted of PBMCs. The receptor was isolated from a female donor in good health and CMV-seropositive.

The nucleotides are TGTGCTAGCAGCCAGACCGGGACTAGCGTGTCCGGGGAGCTGTTTTTT. The encoded protein is CASSQTGTSVSGELFF. The rearrangement joined TRBV7-7 to TRBJ2-2; TRBD2 matches 10 bases in the middle. The CDR3, from cysteine to phenylalanine, totals 16 residues. The kept DNA is CDR3 alone, 48 bases in frame from the first base. Reading the germline V gene (reference sequence) gives CDR1 SSHAT and CDR2 FNYEAQ.